A selection of T cell receptor beta chains follows, all from one sample in a study of spatial heterogeneity in lung cancer. TCRdb re-analysed the 5' RACE reads in MiXCR, keeping a single row per CDR3 protein. The data contain around 19,000 distinct CDR3 sequences, approximately 15% of them seen just once; the ten biggest clones take up around a third. The input for sequencing was lung tumor tissue, taken at surgery. These receptors all stem from a female donor with early-stage non-small cell lung cancer. CDR3s include the opening cysteine and the closing phenylalanine or tryptophan. The D gene is left open where the match is weak. Rows give clone size only sometimes, using once, few, many, or a class for an expanded clone.

cdr3_nt: TGTGCCAGCAGCTTAAAAAGCAGGAATGAGCAGTTCTTC
cdr3_aa: CASSLKSRNEQFF
v_call: TRBV7-3
j_call: TRBJ2-1
clone_size: few
d_call: -

cdr3_nt: TGTGCCAGCAGCCGGACAGGGGCTGGGGCCAACGTCCTGACTTTC
cdr3_aa: CASSRTGAGANVLTF
v_call: TRBV13
j_call: TRBJ2-6
clone_size: many
d_call: TRBD1

cdr3_nt: TGCGCCAGCAGGCTACAGGGGGCACTGGATGAGCAGTTCTTC
cdr3_aa: CASRLQGALDEQFF
v_call: TRBV5-1
j_call: TRBJ2-1
clone_size: medium-sized
d_call: TRBD1

cdr3_nt: TGTGCCAGCAGCACCGAGGGGGCGCGTGGAAACACCATATATTTT
cdr3_aa: CASSTEGARGNTIYF
v_call: TRBV6-1
j_call: TRBJ1-3
clone_size: many
d_call: TRBD1

cdr3_nt: TGTGCCAGCAGCGGAACTTGGCCCTACGAGCAGTACTTC
cdr3_aa: CASSGTWPYEQYF
v_call: TRBV3-1
j_call: TRBJ2-7
clone_size: many
d_call: -

cdr3_nt: TGTGCCAGCAGCTCTGCCGGGCGATGGGAGCAGTACTTC
cdr3_aa: CASSSAGRWEQYF
v_call: TRBV5-6
j_call: TRBJ2-7
clone_size: medium-sized
d_call: -

cdr3_nt: TGTGCCAGTAGTATGGGGCGCCCTACTAGCTACAATGAGCAGTTCTTC
cdr3_aa: CASSMGRPTSYNEQFF
v_call: TRBV19
j_call: TRBJ2-1
clone_size: few
d_call: -

cdr3_nt: TGCAGTGCTAGTATGGCGGGAGACGAGCAGTACTTC
cdr3_aa: CSASMAGDEQYF
v_call: TRBV20-1
j_call: TRBJ2-7
clone_size: many
d_call: TRBD2

cdr3_nt: TGTGCCAGCACCGGAATAACGGGGCTTGAAAGGACAGATACGCAGTATTTT
cdr3_aa: CASTGITGLERTDTQYF
v_call: TRBV5-6
j_call: TRBJ2-3
clone_size: many
d_call: -

cdr3_nt: TGCAGTGCTAGAGATTCCCGGAAGGACCCAGATACGCAGTATTTT
cdr3_aa: CSARDSRKDPDTQYF
v_call: TRBV20-1
j_call: TRBJ2-3
clone_size: few
d_call: -

cdr3_nt: TGTGCCAGCAGCCGATTCCCTAGCGGGAGTTCAACGCGGACTGAGCAGTTCTTC
cdr3_aa: CASSRFPSGSSTRTEQFF
v_call: TRBV6-6
j_call: TRBJ2-1
clone_size: many
d_call: TRBD2

cdr3_nt: TGCAGTGCTCAAACTCCAGAGCGAGGCGGAGGTTACGAGCAGTACTTC
cdr3_aa: CSAQTPERGGGYEQYF
v_call: TRBV20-1
j_call: TRBJ2-7
clone_size: many
d_call: -

cdr3_nt: -
cdr3_aa: CASSMTPWGLGSYNEQFF
v_call: TRBV21-1
j_call: TRBJ2-1
clone_size: many
d_call: -

cdr3_nt: TGTGCCAGCAGTTACGGGTTTTACACAGATACGCAGTATTTT
cdr3_aa: CASSYGFYTDTQYF
v_call: TRBV6-5
j_call: TRBJ2-3
clone_size: -
d_call: -

cdr3_nt: TGTGCCAGCAGCCCTACCGGGACTAGCGGGGGAAAGACCCAGTACTTC
cdr3_aa: CASSPTGTSGGKTQYF
v_call: TRBV3-1
j_call: TRBJ2-5
clone_size: -
d_call: TRBD2

cdr3_nt: TGCAGTGCTAGAGATCTTGGCGGACTGGGGGATACGCAGTATTTT
cdr3_aa: CSARDLGGLGDTQYF
v_call: TRBV20-1
j_call: TRBJ2-3
clone_size: -
d_call: -

cdr3_nt: TGTGCCAGTAGTATGGAGACAGGGGGTGCCGGGGAGCTGTTTTTT
cdr3_aa: CASSMETGGAGELFF
v_call: TRBV19
j_call: TRBJ2-2
clone_size: many
d_call: TRBD1

cdr3_nt: TGTGCCAGCAGCCCAGGGACGGTCGCCTACGAGCAGTACTTC
cdr3_aa: CASSPGTVAYEQYF
v_call: TRBV5-5
j_call: TRBJ2-7
clone_size: -
d_call: -

cdr3_nt: TGTGCCAGCAGCCCTCCCCCGTGGAGTAGCGGGAGAAATACGCAGTATTTT
cdr3_aa: CASSPPPWSSGRNTQYF
v_call: TRBV9
j_call: TRBJ2-3
clone_size: many
d_call: TRBD2

cdr3_nt: TGTGCCAGCAGGGACAGGCGTTACTACAATGAGCAGTTCTTC
cdr3_aa: CASRDRRYYNEQFF
v_call: TRBV6-5
j_call: TRBJ2-1
clone_size: -
d_call: TRBD1

cdr3_nt: TGCAGTGCTAGCGACCGACTGGACGAGCAGTACTTC
cdr3_aa: CSASDRLDEQYF
v_call: TRBV20-1
j_call: TRBJ2-7
clone_size: -
d_call: -

cdr3_nt: TGCGCCAGCAGCTTGGGATCTAGCGGGAGGGCCGGTACGCAGTATTTT
cdr3_aa: CASSLGSSGRAGTQYF
v_call: TRBV5-1
j_call: TRBJ2-3
clone_size: few
d_call: TRBD2

cdr3_nt: TGTGCCAGCCAGACATGGGGTGATACGCAGTATTTT
cdr3_aa: CASQTWGDTQYF
v_call: TRBV28
j_call: TRBJ2-3
clone_size: many
d_call: -

cdr3_nt: TGTGCCAGCAGTTCCGGACTTCAAGGGAATGAGCAGTTCTTC
cdr3_aa: CASSSGLQGNEQFF
v_call: TRBV6-2/TRBV6-3
j_call: TRBJ2-1
clone_size: -
d_call: -

cdr3_nt: TGTGCCAGCAGCCATTTACGGGGTTACGAGCAGTACTTC
cdr3_aa: CASSHLRGYEQYF
v_call: TRBV28
j_call: TRBJ2-7
clone_size: -
d_call: -

cdr3_nt: TGTGCCAGTAGTCCATGGAGCTCCTACAATGAGCAGTTCTTC
cdr3_aa: CASSPWSSYNEQFF
v_call: TRBV19
j_call: TRBJ2-1
clone_size: -
d_call: -

cdr3_nt: TGTGCCAGCAGCAAATCTTTGCAGGGGGCCGCTGGGGCCAACGTCCTGACTTTC
cdr3_aa: CASSKSLQGAAGANVLTF
v_call: TRBV21-1
j_call: TRBJ2-6
clone_size: -
d_call: -

cdr3_nt: TGCAGTGCCGTCCCCAGCTCCTACGAGCAGTACTTC
cdr3_aa: CSAVPSSYEQYF
v_call: TRBV20-1
j_call: TRBJ2-7
clone_size: many
d_call: -

cdr3_nt: TGTGCCAGCAGCTCCGGGAACTCCTACGAGCAGTACTTC
cdr3_aa: CASSSGNSYEQYF
v_call: TRBV7-8
j_call: TRBJ2-7
clone_size: many
d_call: -

cdr3_nt: TGCAGTGCTAGTCCCCCCGGGACTAGCTGGAGTGACGAGCAGTACTTC
cdr3_aa: CSASPPGTSWSDEQYF
v_call: TRBV20-1
j_call: TRBJ2-7
clone_size: -
d_call: TRBD2

cdr3_nt: TGTGCCAGCCGGTACAGGAGATGGACAGATACGCAGTATTTT
cdr3_aa: CASRYRRWTDTQYF
v_call: TRBV6-5
j_call: TRBJ2-3
clone_size: once
d_call: -

cdr3_nt: TGTGCCAGCAGCTCTCTCCAATTTCTCGAGGGTAAAGGTTGGACAGATACGCAGTATTTT
cdr3_aa: CASSSLQFLEGKGWTDTQYF
v_call: TRBV7-8
j_call: TRBJ2-3
clone_size: many
d_call: -

cdr3_nt: TGCAGCGCCGGTTGGGAGATGAGCCAGTACTTC
cdr3_aa: CSAGWEMSQYF
v_call: TRBV29-1
j_call: TRBJ2-7
clone_size: once
d_call: -

cdr3_nt: TGTGCCAGTAGTGTAGGACACACAGATACGCAGTATTTT
cdr3_aa: CASSVGHTDTQYF
v_call: TRBV19
j_call: TRBJ2-3
clone_size: -
d_call: -

cdr3_nt: TGTGCCAGCAGTAAGGGCACCGGGGAGCTGTTTTTT
cdr3_aa: CASSKGTGELFF
v_call: TRBV2
j_call: TRBJ2-2
clone_size: -
d_call: -

cdr3_nt: TGTGCCAGCAGCTTATCCCCGTTTGAGACCCAGTACTTC
cdr3_aa: CASSLSPFETQYF
v_call: TRBV7-8
j_call: TRBJ2-5
clone_size: medium-sized
d_call: -

cdr3_nt: TGTGCCAGCAGTTTATTTTGGGACCCCTCCTACAATGAGCAGTTCTTC
cdr3_aa: CASSLFWDPSYNEQFF
v_call: TRBV28
j_call: TRBJ2-1
clone_size: -
d_call: -

cdr3_nt: TGCAGTGCGCCGCCCCCGACAGCGAGCTATGGCTACACCTTC
cdr3_aa: CSAPPPTASYGYTF
v_call: TRBV20-1
j_call: TRBJ1-2
clone_size: medium-sized
d_call: -

cdr3_nt: TGTGCCAGCAGCCCCGGGACAGGGCGATACAATGAGCAGTTCTTC
cdr3_aa: CASSPGTGRYNEQFF
v_call: TRBV7-9
j_call: TRBJ2-1
clone_size: few
d_call: TRBD1

cdr3_nt: TGTGCCAGCAGTTTATGGACTAGCGGTTTAAACAATGAGCAGTTCTTC
cdr3_aa: CASSLWTSGLNNEQFF
v_call: TRBV28
j_call: TRBJ2-1
clone_size: many
d_call: TRBD2

cdr3_nt: TGCGGCGCCGGGGGGTCGGGGGTCTTCTACGAGCAGTACTTC
cdr3_aa: CGAGGSGVFYEQYF
v_call: TRBV29-1
j_call: TRBJ2-7
clone_size: -
d_call: TRBD2

cdr3_nt: TGTGCCAGCAGCGTAGTAGCGTCACGGGATGAGCAGTTCTTC
cdr3_aa: CASSVVASRDEQFF
v_call: TRBV9
j_call: TRBJ2-1
clone_size: few
d_call: -

cdr3_nt: TGCGCCAGCAAGCAGGGAACTAGCACAGATACGCAGTATTTT
cdr3_aa: CASKQGTSTDTQYF
v_call: TRBV5-1
j_call: TRBJ2-3
clone_size: many
d_call: -

cdr3_nt: TGTGCCAGCAGTCCGGCAGGGGCCAACGTCCTGACTTTC
cdr3_aa: CASSPAGANVLTF
v_call: TRBV12-3/TRBV12-4
j_call: TRBJ2-6
clone_size: few
d_call: -

cdr3_nt: TGTGCCAGCAGCTTATCCCCTGAGCAGTTCTTC
cdr3_aa: CASSLSPEQFF
v_call: TRBV7-2
j_call: TRBJ2-1
clone_size: many
d_call: -

cdr3_nt: TGCGCCAGCAGCTTGGGGGACCCAGCGGATACGCAGTATTTT
cdr3_aa: CASSLGDPADTQYF
v_call: TRBV5-1
j_call: TRBJ2-3
clone_size: many
d_call: -